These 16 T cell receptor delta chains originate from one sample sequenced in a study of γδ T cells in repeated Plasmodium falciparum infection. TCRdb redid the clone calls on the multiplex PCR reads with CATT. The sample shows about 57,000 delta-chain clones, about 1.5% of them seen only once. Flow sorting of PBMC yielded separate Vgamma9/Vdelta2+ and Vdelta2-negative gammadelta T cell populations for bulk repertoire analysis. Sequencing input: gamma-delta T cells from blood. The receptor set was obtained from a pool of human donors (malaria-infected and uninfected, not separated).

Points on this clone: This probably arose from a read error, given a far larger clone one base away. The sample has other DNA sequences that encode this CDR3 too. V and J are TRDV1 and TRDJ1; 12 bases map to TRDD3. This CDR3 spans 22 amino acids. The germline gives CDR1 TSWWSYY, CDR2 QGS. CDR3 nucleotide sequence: TGTGCTCTTGGGGAAATTAGTGCTTACGCATCTATCTACTGGGGGATACCAGATAAGCTCATCTTT. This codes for CALGEISAYASIYWGIPDKLIF.

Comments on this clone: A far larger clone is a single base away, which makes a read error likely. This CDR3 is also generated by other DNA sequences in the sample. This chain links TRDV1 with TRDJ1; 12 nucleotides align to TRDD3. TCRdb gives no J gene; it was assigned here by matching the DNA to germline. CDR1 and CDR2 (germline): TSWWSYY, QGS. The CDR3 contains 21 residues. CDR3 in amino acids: CALGELMGYWGIPYLPDKLIF. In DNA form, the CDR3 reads TGCGCTCTTGGGGAACTAATGGGGTACTGGGGGATACCCTACCTTCCCGATAAACTCATCTTT.

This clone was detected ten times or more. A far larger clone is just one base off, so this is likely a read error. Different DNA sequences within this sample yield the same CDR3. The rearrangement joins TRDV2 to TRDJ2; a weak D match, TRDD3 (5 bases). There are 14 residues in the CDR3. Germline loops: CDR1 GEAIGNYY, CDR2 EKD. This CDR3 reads CACDTITGTAQLFF. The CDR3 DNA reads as TGTGCCTGCGACACCATTACTGGGACAGCACAACTCTTCTTT.

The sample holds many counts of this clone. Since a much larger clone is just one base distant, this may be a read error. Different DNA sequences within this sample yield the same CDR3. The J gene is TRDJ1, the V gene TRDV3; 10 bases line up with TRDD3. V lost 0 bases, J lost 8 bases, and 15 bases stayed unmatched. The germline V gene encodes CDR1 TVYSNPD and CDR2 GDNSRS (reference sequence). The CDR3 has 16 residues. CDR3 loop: CAFSRGRFYWGMKLIF. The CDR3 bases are TGTGCCTTTAGCCGCGGCCGGTTCTACTGGGGGATGAAACTCATCTTT.

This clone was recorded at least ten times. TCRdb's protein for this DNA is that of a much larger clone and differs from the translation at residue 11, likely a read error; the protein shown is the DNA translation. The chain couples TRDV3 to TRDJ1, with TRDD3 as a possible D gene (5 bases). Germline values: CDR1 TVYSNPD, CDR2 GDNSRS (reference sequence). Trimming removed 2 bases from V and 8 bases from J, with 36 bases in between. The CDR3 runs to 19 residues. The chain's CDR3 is CAFGRGPFYASVLASKLIF. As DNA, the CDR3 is TGTGCCTTTGGCCGGGGCCCATTCTACGCCTCCGTACTGGCCTCGAAACTCATCTTT.

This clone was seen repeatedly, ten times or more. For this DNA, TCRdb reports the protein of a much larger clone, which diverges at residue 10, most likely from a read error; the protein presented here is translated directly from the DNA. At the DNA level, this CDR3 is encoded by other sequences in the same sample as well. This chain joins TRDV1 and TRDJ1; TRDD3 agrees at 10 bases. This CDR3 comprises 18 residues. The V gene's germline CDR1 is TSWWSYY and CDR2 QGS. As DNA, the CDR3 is TGTGCCCTTGGGAGCGCCAAGGGGATCCGGGGGATACGAAGTAAACTCATCTTT. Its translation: CALGSAKGIRGIRSKLIF.

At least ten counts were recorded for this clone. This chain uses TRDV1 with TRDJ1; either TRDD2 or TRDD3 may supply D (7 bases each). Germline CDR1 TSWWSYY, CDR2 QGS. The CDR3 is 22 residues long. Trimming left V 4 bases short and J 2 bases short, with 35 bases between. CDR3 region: CALGVPIPTRGWGLRRTDKLIF. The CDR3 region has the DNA TGTGCTCTTGGGGTGCCTATTCCTACGAGGGGCTGGGGGCTAAGGAGAACCGATAAACTCATCTTT.

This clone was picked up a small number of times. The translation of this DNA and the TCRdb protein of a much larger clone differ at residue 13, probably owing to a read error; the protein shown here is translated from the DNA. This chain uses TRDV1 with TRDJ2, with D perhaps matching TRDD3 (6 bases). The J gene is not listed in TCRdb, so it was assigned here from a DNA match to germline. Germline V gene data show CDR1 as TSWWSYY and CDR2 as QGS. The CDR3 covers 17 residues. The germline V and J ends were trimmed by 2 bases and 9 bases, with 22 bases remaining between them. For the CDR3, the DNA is TGTGCTCTTGGGGAATTTGATTGGGGGTCCTTGTCAACACAACTCTTCTTT. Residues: CALGEFDWGSLSTQLFF.

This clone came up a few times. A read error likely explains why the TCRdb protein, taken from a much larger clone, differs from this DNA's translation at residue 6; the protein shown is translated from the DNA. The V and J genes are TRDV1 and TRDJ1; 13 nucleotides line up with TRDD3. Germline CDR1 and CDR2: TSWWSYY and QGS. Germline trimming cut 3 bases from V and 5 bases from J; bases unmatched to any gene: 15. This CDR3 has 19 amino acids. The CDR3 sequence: CALGEPSPTTGGYEDKLIF. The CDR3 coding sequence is TGTGCTCTTGGGGAGCCTTCCCCCACTACTGGGGGATACGAGGATAAACTCATCTTT.

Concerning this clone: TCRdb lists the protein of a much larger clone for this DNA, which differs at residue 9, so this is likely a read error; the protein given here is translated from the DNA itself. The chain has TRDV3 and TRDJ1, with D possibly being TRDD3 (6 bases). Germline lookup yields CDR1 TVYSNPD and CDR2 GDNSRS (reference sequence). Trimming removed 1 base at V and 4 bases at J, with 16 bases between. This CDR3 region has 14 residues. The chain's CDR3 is CAFTAKWGCDKLIF. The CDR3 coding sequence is TGTGCCTTTACGGCCAAATGGGGGTGCGATAAACTCATCTTT.

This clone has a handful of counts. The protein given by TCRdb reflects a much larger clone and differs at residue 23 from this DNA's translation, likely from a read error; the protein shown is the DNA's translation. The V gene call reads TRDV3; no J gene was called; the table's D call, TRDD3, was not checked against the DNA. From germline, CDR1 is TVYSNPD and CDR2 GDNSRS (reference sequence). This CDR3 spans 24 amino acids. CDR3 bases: TGTGCCCGTCACGGCGCTCCCCACTCACCTAATCATTACTGGGGGATACGAGGCACCGATAAACTCACCTTT. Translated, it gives CARHGAPHSPNHYWGIRGTDKLTF.

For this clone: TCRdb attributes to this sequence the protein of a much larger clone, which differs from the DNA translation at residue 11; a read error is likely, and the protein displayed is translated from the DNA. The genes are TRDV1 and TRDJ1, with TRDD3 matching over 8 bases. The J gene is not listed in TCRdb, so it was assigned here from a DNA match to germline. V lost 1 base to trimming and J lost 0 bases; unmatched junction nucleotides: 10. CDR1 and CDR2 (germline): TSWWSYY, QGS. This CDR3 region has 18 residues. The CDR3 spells CALGERKYWGAHTDKLIF. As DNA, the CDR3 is TGTGCTCTTGGGGAACGGAAGTACTGGGGGGCTCACACCGATAAACTCATCTTT.

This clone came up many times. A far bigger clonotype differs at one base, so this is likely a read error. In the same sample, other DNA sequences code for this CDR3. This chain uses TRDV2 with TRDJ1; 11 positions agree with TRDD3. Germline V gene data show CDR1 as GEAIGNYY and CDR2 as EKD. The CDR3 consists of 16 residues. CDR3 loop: CACDTVGGYASDKLIF. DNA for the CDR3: TGTGCCTGTGACACCGTTGGGGGATACGCATCCGATAAGCTCATCTTT.

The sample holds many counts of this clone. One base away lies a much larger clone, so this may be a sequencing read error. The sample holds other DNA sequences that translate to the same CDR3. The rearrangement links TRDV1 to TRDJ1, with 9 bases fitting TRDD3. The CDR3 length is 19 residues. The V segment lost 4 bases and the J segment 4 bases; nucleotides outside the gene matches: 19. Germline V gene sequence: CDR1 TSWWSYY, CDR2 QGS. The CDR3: CALGGFDNYVLGDIDKLIF. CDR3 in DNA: TGTGCTCTTGGGGGATTCGATAACTACGTATTGGGGGATATCGATAAACTCATCTTT.

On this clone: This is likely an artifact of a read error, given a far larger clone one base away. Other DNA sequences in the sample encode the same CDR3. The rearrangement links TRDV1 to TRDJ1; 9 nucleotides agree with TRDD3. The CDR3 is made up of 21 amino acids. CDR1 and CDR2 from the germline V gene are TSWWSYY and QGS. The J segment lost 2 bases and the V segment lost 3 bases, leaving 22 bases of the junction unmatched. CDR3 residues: CALGDRIHATGGRPGTDKLIF. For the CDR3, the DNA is TGTGCTCTTGGGGACCGTATTCATGCTACTGGGGGAAGGCCTGGAACCGATAAACTCATCTTT.

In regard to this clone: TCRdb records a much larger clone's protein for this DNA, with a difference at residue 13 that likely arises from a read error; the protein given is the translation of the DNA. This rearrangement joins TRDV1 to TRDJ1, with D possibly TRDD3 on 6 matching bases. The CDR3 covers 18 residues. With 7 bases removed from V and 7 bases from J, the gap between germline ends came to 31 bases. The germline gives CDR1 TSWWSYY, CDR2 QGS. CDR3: CALEFSGLGTPAETKLIF. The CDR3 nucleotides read TGTGCTCTTGAGTTTTCCGGCCTGGGGACTCCAGCGGAAACTAAACTCATCTTT.